The rows below give T cell receptor beta chains drawn from one sample of a study of blood T cell repertoires in COVID-19. Clones were sequenced by immunoSEQ multiplex PCR, and TCRdb holds only the in-frame ones, with some missing. The sample consists of about 150,000 clones, about four fifths of them appearing once. The sample consisted of peripheral blood. All receptors come from a human donor with acute or convalescent COVID-19. The donor label of this sample is uncertain. The conserved cysteine and the conserved F or W are not part of the CDR3 here. Each record gives: V gene, CDR3 length, J gene, clone size, CDR3 protein. Rows may omit the clone size; those that give it use once, few, many or a size class.

>TRBV6-5|12|TRBJ2-2|-
ASSYSRGGGELF
>TRBV5-5|13|TRBJ2-3|-
ASSFTSGGLDTQY
>TRBV25-1|12|TRBJ2-7|-
ASSDRGTSYEQY
>TRBV19|14|TRBJ1-2|-
ASSIEDRASNYGYT
>TRBV20-1|13|TRBJ1-1|-
SASPFTSFGTEAF
>TRBV5-6|14|TRBJ1-5|-
ASSLRSGQGRQPQH
>TRBV9|14|TRBJ1-2|-
ASSVVLTGGIIAYT
>TRBV29-1|9|TRBJ2-3|-
SVDRGDTQY
>TRBV7-3|14|TRBJ2-1|-
ASSARLAGGRNEQF
>TRBV5-1|11|TRBJ2-7|-
ASSPGQNTAEY
>TRBV12-3/TRBV12-4|11|TRBJ2-5|-
ASSPTDRNFEY
>TRBV27|13|TRBJ1-1|-
AKFPEGARDTEAF
>TRBV11-1|13|TRBJ1-2|-
ASSYSTGQGNGYT
>TRBV19|10|TRBJ1-2|-
ASRGQGYGYT
>TRBV4-2|17|TRBJ2-6|-
ASSPGRLPHLSGANVLT
>TRBV30|12|TRBJ2-1|once
AWDDRGNLNEQF
>TRBV23-1|14|TRBJ1-5|-
ASSQSLVAGNQPQH
>TRBV30|13|TRBJ2-3|-
AWSRLAGGPDTQY
>TRBV27|12|TRBJ2-2|-
ASRDRPNTGELF
>TRBV7-2|12|TRBJ2-5|-
ASSLGGTSETQY
>TRBV5-1|13|TRBJ1-4|-
ASSLGVSGGSKLF
>TRBV30|12|TRBJ1-4|-
AWSVGQGGEKLF
>TRBV27|12|TRBJ1-4|-
ASSSAGDNEKLF
>TRBV7-2|13|TRBJ2-2|-
ASSLQRQGGGELF
>TRBV2|12|TRBJ1-2|few
ASSDVDRHYGYT
>TRBV6-5|12|TRBJ2-1|-
ASQRAGGVDEQF
>TRBV6-5|14|TRBJ1-5|few
ASSYTGQPSNQPQH
>TRBV19|13|TRBJ2-2|-
ASSMVPGGTGELF
>TRBV5-1|12|TRBJ1-5|-
ASSLGQNNQPQH
>TRBV5-4|13|TRBJ1-5|-
ASSADRDPSQPQH
>TRBV2|17|TRBJ2-7|many
ASSDGTPWTSGISYEQY
>TRBV18|13|TRBJ1-1|-
ASSPVARGNTEAF
>TRBV7-9|16|TRBJ1-3|-
ASSLGRLSGGSENTIY
>TRBV7-8|14|TRBJ2-5|once
ASSLEGDAYQETQY
>TRBV7-6|17|TRBJ2-5|-
ASSSHRASASGGQGTQY
>TRBV19|11|TRBJ1-3|-
ASSMRDGNTIY
>TRBV28|13|TRBJ2-7|-
ASSSGQGAIYEQY
>TRBV3-1/TRBV3-2|13|TRBJ1-1|-
ASSLFTTANTEAF
>TRBV6-2/TRBV6-3|13|TRBJ2-7|-
ASSWGLAVTYEQY
>TRBV19|14|TRBJ2-2|-
ASSKVRDSPPGELF
>TRBV20-1|13|TRBJ1-2|-
SASPRDRGGNGYT
>TRBV6-5|12|TRBJ1-1|-
ASSYSNTDVLAF
>TRBV7-2|13|TRBJ2-3|-
ASSLVARGTDTQY
>TRBV6-5|13|TRBJ1-4|-
ASSRLGLGDEKLF
>TRBV30|15|TRBJ2-2|-
AWSARLRGGSTGELF
>TRBV7-2|11|TRBJ1-1|-
ASSLDPGTEAF
>TRBV6-1|13|TRBJ1-3|-
ASSEAPLSALAIY
>TRBV29-1|11|TRBJ1-1|-
SVAGGANTEAF
>TRBV5-6|12|TRBJ1-5|-
ASSLGRGNQPQH
>TRBV6-6|12|TRBJ2-5|-
ASSYSQGRETQY
>TRBV30|11|TRBJ1-2|-
AWSVAQGFRYT
>TRBV19|12|TRBJ1-2|-
ASSRDRLTIAYT
>TRBV11-3|10|TRBJ1-1|once
ASSSVTGVAF